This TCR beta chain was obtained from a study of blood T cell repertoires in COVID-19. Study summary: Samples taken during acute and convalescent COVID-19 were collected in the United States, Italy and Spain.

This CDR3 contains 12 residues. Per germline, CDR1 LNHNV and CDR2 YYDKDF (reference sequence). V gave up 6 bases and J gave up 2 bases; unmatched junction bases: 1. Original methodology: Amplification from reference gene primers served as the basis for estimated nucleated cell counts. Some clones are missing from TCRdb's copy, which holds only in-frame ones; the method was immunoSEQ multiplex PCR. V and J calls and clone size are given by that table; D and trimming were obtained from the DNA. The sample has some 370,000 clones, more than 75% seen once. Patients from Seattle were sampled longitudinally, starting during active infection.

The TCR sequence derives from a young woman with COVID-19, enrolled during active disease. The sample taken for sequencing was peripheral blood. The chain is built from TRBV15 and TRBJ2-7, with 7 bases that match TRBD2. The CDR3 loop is CATRGGTYEQYF. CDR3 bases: TGTGCCACCAGGGGGGGGACCTACGAGCAGTACTTC.